These 9 T cell receptor beta chains came from one sample sequenced in a study of blood T cell repertoires in COVID-19. Some clones are missing from TCRdb's copy, which holds only in-frame ones; the method was immunoSEQ multiplex PCR. The table includes tens of thousands of clones, around 86% detected once. The specimen sequenced was peripheral blood. Every receptor here comes from a man aged 25-40 years with acute or convalescent COVID-19.

The chain links TRBV10-3 to TRBJ2-5; D gene ambiguous. V gave up 4 bases and J gave up 5 bases, with 5 bases separating them. The V gene's germline CDR1 is ENHRY and CDR2 SYGVKD. This CDR3 spans 11 amino acids. The CDR3 coding sequence is TGTGCCATCAGTGCCGGGGAGACCCAGTACTTC. This translates into CAISAGETQYF.

This clone has a handful of counts. The chain has TRBV29-1 and TRBJ2-2; TRBD1 is a possible D gene (6 bases). Trimming removed 2 bases from V and 7 bases from J, with 11 bases in between. This CDR3 has 13 residues. Per the germline V gene, CDR1 is SQVTM and CDR2 is ANQGSEA. CDR3 in amino acids: CSVELGAGGELFF. The CDR3 DNA follows: TGCAGCGTTGAATTGGGGGCCGGCGGGGAGCTGTTTTTT.

The chain joins TRBV21-1 to TRBJ2-1; the table gives TRBD2 as D, unverified against the DNA. TRBV21-1 is termed a pseudogene. The CDR3 is 18 amino acids. CDR3 amino acids: CASSSEWAGLALYNEQFF. For the CDR3, the DNA is TGTGCCAGCAGCTCGGAGTGGGCGGGACTAGCGTTATACAATGAGCAGTTCTTC.

The V gene is TRBV28, the J gene TRBJ1-2; TRBD1 matches at 12 bases. The germline V gene encodes CDR1 MDHEN and CDR2 SYDVKM. With V trimmed by 4 bases and J by 0 bases, 9 bases remained unmatched. This CDR3 spans 18 amino acids. The CDR3 DNA is TGTGCCAGCAGTTCGCCGGGACAGGGGGCTTATACTAACTATGGCTACACCTTC. Its protein product is CASSSPGQGAYTNYGYTF.

The chain couples TRBV6-5 to TRBJ1-2; perhaps TRBD1 as D (6 bases). The CDR3 runs 15 residues. CDR1 and CDR2 (germline): MNHEY, SVGAGI. V lost 5 bases to trimming and J lost 6 bases, with 19 bases between them. CDR3: CASSRLDRAVHGYTF. CDR3 nucleotides: TGTGCCAGCAGTCGCCTGGACAGAGCAGTACATGGCTACACCTTC.

This chain joins TRBV28 and TRBJ2-3; D perhaps matches TRBD2 (5 bases). The CDR3 covers 13 residues. The V end was cut by 8 bases, the J end by 3 bases, with 12 bases between. Germline V gene data show CDR1 as MDHEN and CDR2 as SYDVKM. The CDR3 bases are TGTGCCAGCTTGGACTCGTCTACAGATACGCAGTATTTT. Translating it yields CASLDSSTDTQYF.

The J gene is TRBJ2-3, the V gene TRBV7-2; 9 nucleotides agree with TRBD2. This CDR3 contains 17 residues. CDR1 is SGHTA and CDR2 is FQGNSA in the germline V gene. Trimming removed 1 base from V and 4 bases from J; junction bases left unmatched: 9. The CDR3 protein is CASSLVRAAGGADTQYF. As DNA, the CDR3 is TGTGCCAGCAGCTTAGTACGGGCGGCGGGAGGGGCAGATACGCAGTATTTT.

The chain is built from TRBV28 and TRBJ1-2, with 10 bases matching TRBD1. Germline values: CDR1 MDHEN, CDR2 SYDVKM. The CDR3 extends over 16 amino acids. Trimming at V came to 4 bases and at J to 6 bases, leaving 11 bases not matched to a gene. CDR3 DNA sequence: TGTGCCAGCAGTTCTCCCCCGACAGGGGGCGCCAATGGCTACACCTTC. Its translation is CASSSPPTGGANGYTF.

Concerning this clone: Mismatch with germline at one junction end may stem from a read error. This chain links TRBV27 with TRBJ1-1; D might be TRBD1 (6 bases). Germline V gives CDR1 MNHEY, CDR2 SMNVEV (reference sequence). This CDR3 has 16 amino acids. The CDR3 region is CASSLSGTSFYTEAFF. In nucleotides, the CDR3 is TGTGCCAGCAGCTTATCCGGGACATCATTTTACACTGAAGCTTTCTTT.